Following are 10 T cell receptor beta chains from one sample sequenced in a study of T cell changes during pregnancy in multiple sclerosis (dated by TCRdb to the late 2010s). The library was obtained by the immunoSEQ multiplex PCR assay. TCRdb's version of the immuneACCESS table is confined to in-frame rearrangements and falls short of the full clone set. An unresolved V gene accounts for under half of the shortfall where checked; the remainder is of unknown origin. The sample table records 20,000 to 25,000 clones; less than 90% of these occur just once. About 8% of the sample lies in the top ten. Sequencing used CD8+ T cells from peripheral blood mononuclear cells, obtained after pregnancy. These receptors came from a female donor with multiple sclerosis, enrolled in a pregnancy study.

The chain links TRBV28 to TRBJ2-1; TRBD2 is a possible D gene (5 bases). The length of the CDR3 is 12 residues. Germline V gene lookup returns CDR1 MDHEN and CDR2 SYDVKM. Trimming cost V 9 bases and J 4 bases, with 10 bases left between them. CDR3 DNA sequence: TGTGCCAGTCGTGGAGGTTACAATGAGCAGTTCTTC. Its translation is CASRGGYNEQFF.

The J gene is TRBJ2-1, the V gene TRBV7-3; D is possibly TRBD2 (6 bases). The CDR3 consists of 15 residues. Germline CDR1 is SGHTA and CDR2 is FQGTGA. Between the trimmed V and J ends, which lost 5 bases and 4 bases, there was a span of 15 bases. The CDR3 DNA reads as TGTGCCAGCAGCCCGGAGGGCCCGATATACAATGAGCAGTTCTTC. Its translation is CASSPEGPIYNEQFF.

V and J are TRBV5-4 and TRBJ1-1, with D possibly TRBD1 on 5 matching bases. CDR3 size: 15 residues. CDR1 is SGHNT, CDR2 YYREEE, per germline (reference sequence). Trimming shortened V by 4 bases and J by 8 bases, and 21 bases separated the two germline ends. CDR3 protein: CASSGGTPLREEAFF. Written as DNA, the CDR3 is TGTGCCAGCAGCGGAGGGACTCCCCTTCGGGAAGAAGCTTTCTTT.

This CDR3 is CASSLVPAGTYEQYF. The CDR3 region has the DNA TGTGCCAGCAGCTTGGTCCCAGCGGGGACCTACGAGCAGTACTTC. The chain carries TRBV5-8 and TRBJ2-7; 7 bases match TRBD2. Germline-derived CDR1 and CDR2 are SGHTS and YDEGEE. Germline trimming cut 0 bases from V and 2 bases from J; bases unmatched to any gene: 5. This CDR3 has 15 amino acids.

The V and J genes are TRBV5-5 and TRBJ1-1; 7 bases agree with TRBD1. J lost 4 bases, V lost 1 base, and 7 bases had no gene match. The V gene's germline CDR1 is SGHKS and CDR2 YYEKEE (reference sequence). CDR3 size: 15 residues. The CDR3 loop is CASSLNRGRVTEAFF. CDR3 sequence (DNA): TGTGCCAGCAGCTTGAACAGGGGTAGGGTCACTGAAGCTTTCTTT.

The genes are TRBV25-1 and TRBJ2-7; 9 bases map to TRBD2. V dropped 4 bases and J dropped 7; count of bases not matched to a gene: 8. CDR1 and CDR2 (germline): MGHDK, SYGVNS. CDR3 length: 14 residues. The CDR3 protein is CASSGEREAGEQYF. Written as DNA, the CDR3 is TGTGCCAGCAGTGGGGAGCGGGAGGCCGGGGAGCAGTACTTC.

The J gene is TRBJ2-1, the V gene TRBV7-6; 10 bases are a match to TRBD2. The CDR3 extends over 16 amino acids. CDR1 SGHVS and CDR2 FNYEAQ come from the germline V gene. Trimming cost V 1 base and J 4 bases; bases outside gene matches: 4. The CDR3 loop reads CASSLVAGGLYNEQFF. CDR3 coding DNA: TGTGCCAGCAGCTTAGTAGCGGGAGGTTTATACAATGAGCAGTTCTTC.

To note about this clone: The germline gene is not matched at one end of the junction; a read error may be the cause. The V call is TRBV6-6, the J call TRBJ1-2, with D hard to call. The length of the CDR3 is 13 residues. Per germline, CDR1 MNHNY and CDR2 SVGAGI (reference sequence). The CDR3 nucleotides read TGTGCCAGCAGCTACTCGGCAGGCTATGGCTACACCTTC. Translating gives CASSYSAGYGYTF.

J is TRBJ1-5 and V is TRBV19; D perhaps matches TRBD1 (5 bases). V was trimmed by 3 bases and J by 4 bases, leaving 7 bases between them. The CDR3 loop spans 13 amino acids. Germline V gene sequence: CDR1 LNHDA, CDR2 SQIVND (reference sequence). CDR3 sequence: CASSMGGNQPQHF. The DNA for the CDR3 is TGTGCCAGTAGTATGGGGGGGAATCAGCCCCAGCATTTT.

J is TRBJ1-4 and V is TRBV6-1, with 7 bases that match TRBD1. The CDR3 covers 15 residues. Germline CDR1 MNHNS, CDR2 SASEGT. The V gene end was trimmed by 4 bases and the J gene end by 2 bases; junction bases not matched to a gene: 4. The CDR3 protein is CASSGATGTNEKLFF. As DNA, the CDR3 is TGTGCCAGCAGTGGGGCGACAGGGACTAATGAAAAACTGTTTTTT.